A single sample is the source of the 28 T cell receptor beta chains below, sequenced in a study of shared clonotypes between healthy human individuals. Measured with immunoSEQ multiplex PCR; TCRdb has only the in-frame clones, and not every one. The table includes under 600,000 clones, about three quarters detected once. Sequenced input: PBMCs. These receptors all stem from a woman in her 40s in good health. Some clones in this sample may be carry-over from other donors' samples.

V gene TRBV29-1 combines with J gene TRBJ2-7, with D unresolved. This CDR3 is built from 11 residues. Trimming stripped 4 bases from V and 0 bases from J, with 4 bases between. Germline CDR1 SQVTM, CDR2 ANQGSEA. The CDR3: CSVGHSYEQYF. The CDR3 nucleotides read TGCAGCGTTGGGCACTCCTACGAGCAGTACTTC.

This clone was observed once. The rearrangement links TRBV11-3 to TRBJ1-1; D possibly corresponds to TRBD1 (6 bases). The germline gives CDR1 SGHNT, CDR2 YENEEA. This CDR3 is built from 15 residues. V lost 1 base and J lost 1, with 10 bases in between. Here the CDR3 DNA reads TGTGCCAGCAGCTTAGGTGGGGGGCAGAACACTGAAGCTTTCTTT. The encoded protein is CASSLGGGQNTEAFF.

V usage is TRBV27 and J usage is TRBJ2-7; D gene unclear. CDR1 MNHEY and CDR2 SMNVEV come from the germline V gene (reference sequence). CDR3 length: 16 amino acids. Deletions cut 0 bases from V and 4 bases from J, with 16 bases between. The CDR3 DNA reads TGTGCCAGCAGTTTATCTGGCTACCCAGACCTTTACGAGCAGTACTTC. Amino acids: CASSLSGYPDLYEQYF.

This clone was detected once. V usage is TRBV2 and J usage is TRBJ2-3, with D perhaps matching TRBD1 or TRBD2 (5 bases each). V dropped 10 bases and J dropped 2 bases, with 13 bases sitting between them. The CDR3 totals 13 residues. CDR1 SNHLY and CDR2 FYNNEI come from the germline V gene. This CDR3 is CATTGQLTDTQYF. In nucleotides, the CDR3 is TGTGCCACCACGGGGCAGCTCACAGATACGCAGTATTTT.

V usage is TRBV27 and J usage is TRBJ1-1; D gene ambiguous. Germline CDR1 is MNHEY and CDR2 is SMNVEV (reference sequence). The V end was cut by 5 bases, the J end by 0 bases, with 13 bases between. This CDR3 comprises 15 residues. This chain's CDR3 is CASSESVAMNTEAFF. Here the CDR3 DNA reads TGTGCCAGCAGTGAGTCGGTCGCCATGAACACTGAAGCTTTCTTT.

This clone came up a few times. J is TRBJ1-4 and V is TRBV25-1; 8 positions match TRBD1. The V and J ends lost 4 bases and 1 base, in that order; junction bases with no gene match: 11. CDR3 length: 18 residues. From germline, CDR1 is MGHDK and CDR2 SYGVNS. The CDR3: CASSALLGTGGTNEKLFF. The CDR3 nucleotides are TGTGCCAGCAGTGCATTACTTGGGACAGGCGGAACTAATGAAAAACTGTTTTTT. The complete variable domain, with remaining parts taken from reference TRBV25-1 and TRBJ1-4, reads EADIYQTPRYLVIGTGKKITLECSQTMGHDKMYWYQQDPGMELHLIHYSYGVNSTEKGDLSSESTVSRIRTEHFPLTLESARPSHTSQYLCASSALLGTGGTNEKLFFGSGTQLSVL.

For the CDR3, the DNA is TGTGCCAGCAGCTTAGTCCGGGACTTCTCCCCCGAGCAGTACTTC. The encoded protein is CASSLVRDFSPEQYF. This chain connects TRBV11-2 to TRBJ2-5; D possibly corresponds to TRBD2 (6 bases). The end of the DNA is better explained by TRBJ2-7, so the J call may be wrong. The CDR3 sequence is 15 residues long. Per germline, CDR1 SGHAT and CDR2 FQNNGV.

The chain employs TRBV5-1 and TRBJ1-3; 9 nucleotides align to TRBD1. This CDR3 is built from 15 residues. In germline, CDR1 is SGHRS, CDR2 YFSETQ. V was pared by 0 bases and J by 3 bases, with 1 base of the junction left unmatched. This chain's CDR3 is CASSLGDRVGNTIYF. CDR3 nucleotide sequence: TGCGCCAGCAGCTTGGGGGACAGGGTTGGAAACACCATATATTTT. Using reference TRBV5-1 and TRBJ1-3 for the parts outside the CDR3, the full variable domain is KAGVTQTPRYLIKTRGQQVTLSCSPISGHRSVSWYQQTPGQGLQFLFEYFSETQRNKGNFPGRFSGRQFSNSRSEMNVSTLELGDSALYLCASSLGDRVGNTIYFGEGSWLTVV.

The chain couples TRBV5-1 to TRBJ2-5, with 7 bases identical to TRBD2. CDR3 length: 15 amino acids. Per germline, CDR1 SGHRS and CDR2 YFSETQ. The junction had 6 bases not matched to a gene; V was cut back by 3 bases and J by 1 base. CDR3 sequence reads: CASSSGTTIQETQYF. The CDR3 DNA reads TGCGCCAGCAGCTCCGGGACTACCATCCAAGAGACCCAGTACTTC. The whole variable domain, filled in from reference TRBV5-1 and TRBJ2-5, reads KAGVTQTPRYLIKTRGQQVTLSCSPISGHRSVSWYQQTPGQGLQFLFEYFSETQRNKGNFPGRFSGRQFSNSRSEMNVSTLELGDSALYLCASSSGTTIQETQYFGPGTRLLVL.

Remarks on this clone: One junction end disagrees with the germline gene, perhaps due to a read error. This chain connects TRBV7-9 to TRBJ1-5, with D perhaps matching TRBD1 (5 bases). Looked up from germline, CDR1 is SEHNR and CDR2 is FQNEAQ (reference sequence). The CDR3 contains 13 residues. CDR3 nucleotides: TGTGCCGGCAGCTTAGGGGAAGGGCAGCCCCAGCATTTT. Residues: CAGSLGEGQPQHF.

The chain recombines TRBV30 with TRBJ1-2; D gene unclear. The germline CDR1 and CDR2 sequences are GTSNPN and SVGIG (reference sequence). This CDR3 comprises 12 residues. V lost 1 base and J lost 4, with 7 bases in between. The CDR3 reads CAWSGGGYGYTF. CDR3 coding DNA: TGTGCCTGGAGTGGTGGAGGCTATGGCTACACCTTC.

The CDR3 region is CASSTRLLTSGTYNEQFF. DNA of the CDR3: TGTGCCAGCAGCACACGGCTCTTGACTAGCGGAACTTACAATGAGCAGTTCTTC. The chain combines TRBV11-2 with TRBJ2-1, with TRBD2 identical over 9 bases. V was clipped by 5 bases and J by 4 bases; unmatched bases: 15. The CDR3 has 18 residues. Germline CDR1 reads SGHAT; CDR2 reads FQNNGV.

V and J are TRBV11-2 and TRBJ1-4, with D possibly TRBD1 on 6 matching bases. V shed 6 bases and J shed 0 bases, with 14 bases lying between them. The CDR3 contains 16 residues. Germline CDR1 and CDR2: SGHAT and FQNNGV. DNA of the CDR3: TGTGCCAGCAGACACGTACAGGGATCAACTAATGAAAAACTGTTTTTT. Translated, it gives CASRHVQGSTNEKLFF.

This chain connects TRBV19 to TRBJ2-7; TRBD1 matches at 11 bases. The CDR3 sequence is 14 residues long. Germline V lookup: CDR1 LNHDA, CDR2 SQIVND (reference sequence). V dropped 7 bases and J dropped 6; count of bases not matched to a gene: 8. The DNA for the CDR3 is TGTGCCAGTACCGAAGGACAGGGGGCTAGCGAGCAGTACTTC. Amino acid sequence: CASTEGQGASEQYF.

In this sample, this clone turned up a few times. V gene TRBV9 combines with J gene TRBJ1-2; D gene uncertain. This CDR3 spans 14 amino acids. Per the germline V gene, CDR1 is SGDLS and CDR2 is YYNGEE. Trimming shortened V by 0 bases and J by 3 bases, and 9 bases separated the two germline ends. The CDR3, as DNA: TGTGCCAGCAGCGTAGGGTCCCAGGACTATGGCTACACCTTC. This gives the protein CASSVGSQDYGYTF.

The chain is built from TRBV7-6 and TRBJ2-2, with D possibly matching TRBD1 (6 bases). The germline V and J ends were trimmed by 8 bases and 0 bases, with 10 bases remaining between them. This CDR3 contains 14 residues. CDR1 is SGHVS, CDR2 FNYEAQ, per germline. CDR3 loop: CASRTATNTGELFF. CDR3 nucleotides: TGTGCCAGCCGGACAGCAACGAACACCGGGGAGCTGTTTTTT.

V usage is TRBV19 and J usage is TRBJ1-5; D remains ambiguous. V lost 1 base to trimming and J lost 0 bases, with 7 bases between them. Germline V gene data show CDR1 as LNHDA and CDR2 as SQIVND (reference sequence). The CDR3 consists of 15 residues. The CDR3 spells CASSIAASSNQPQHF. DNA of the CDR3: TGTGCCAGTAGTATAGCCGCAAGTAGCAATCAGCCCCAGCATTTT.

The sample holds one count of this clone. J is TRBJ2-1 and V is TRBV7-9; 8 bases are a match to TRBD1. The CDR3 runs 15 residues. The trim removed 8 bases at V and 9 bases at J, leaving 15 bases unmatched. Germline V gives CDR1 SEHNR, CDR2 FQNEAQ (reference sequence). The CDR3, as DNA: TGTGCCAGCGCGCCAGGGGGCGCACGGCCTAGTGAGCAGTTCTTC. This translates into CASAPGGARPSEQFF.

The CDR3, as DNA: TGTGCCATTTCGATGGGACAGGGGGCTAACAATTTCCAAGAGACCCAGTACTTC. Encoded protein: CAISMGQGANNFQETQYF. The V and J genes are TRBV10-3 and TRBJ2-5, with 12 bases lining up with TRBD1. The J segment lost 1 base and the V segment lost 9 bases, leaving 15 bases of the junction unmatched. The CDR3 length is 18 residues. In germline, CDR1 is ENHRY, CDR2 SYGVKD.

In the case of this clone: A much bigger clone sits one base away, suggesting this may be a read error. This rearrangement joins TRBV11-3 to TRBJ2-2; D is uncertain. Trimming pared 5 bases from V and 1 base from J, leaving 8 bases between. There are 14 residues in the CDR3. Germline CDR1 SGHNT, CDR2 YENEEA. The CDR3 DNA follows: TGTGCCAGCAGCGTAGGGTTGAACACCGGGGAGCTGTTTTTT. Translating it yields CASSVGLNTGELFF.

This chain links TRBV2 with TRBJ2-7, with D tentatively TRBD1 (5 bases). Trimming pared 4 bases from V and 4 bases from J, leaving 8 bases between. Germline V CDR1 and CDR2: SNHLY, FYNNEI. This CDR3 spans 12 amino acids. CDR3 in DNA: TGTGCCAGCAGTGTTGGGGCTTACGAGCAGTACTTC. It encodes CASSVGAYEQYF.

V is TRBV30 and J is TRBJ2-3; D perhaps matches TRBD2 (5 bases). The CDR3 extends over 14 amino acids. Germline V gene lookup returns CDR1 GTSNPN and CDR2 SVGIG (reference sequence). The germline V and J ends were trimmed by 0 bases and 3 bases, with 10 bases remaining between them. The CDR3 bases are TGTGCCTGGAGTGTACGTGGGAGAACAGATACGCAGTATTTT. It specifies CAWSVRGRTDTQYF.

By proportion, this clone is medium-sized. This sequence joins TRBV5-4 and TRBJ2-7; TRBD2 agrees at 7 bases. The CDR3 runs 17 residues. Germline V CDR1 and CDR2: SGHNT, YYREEE (reference sequence). V lost 0 bases and J lost 2; bases outside the gene matches: 11. The CDR3 sequence: CASSLGGVGGNPYEQYF. CDR3 in DNA: TGTGCCAGCAGCTTGGGTGGCGTCGGGGGGAACCCCTACGAGCAGTACTTC.

The V and J genes are TRBV7-3 and TRBJ1-4, with D unclear. V dropped 10 bases and J dropped 8 bases, with 11 bases sitting between them. The CDR3 covers 11 residues. CDR1 and CDR2 (germline): SGHTA, FQGTGA. CDR3: CATPPWEKLFF. Written as DNA, the CDR3 is TGTGCCACCCCCCCGTGGGAAAAACTGTTTTTT.

DNA of the CDR3: TGTGCCAGCAGCTTGGTTTTAGCGCTGAACACCGGGGAGCTGTTTTTT. This encodes CASSLVLALNTGELFF. The rearrangement links TRBV5-6 to TRBJ2-2; maybe TRBD2 (5 bases). This CDR3 has 16 residues. The V end was cut by 0 bases, the J end by 1 base, with 10 bases between. CDR1 SGHDT and CDR2 YYEEEE come from the germline V gene.

This clone appeared once. The V and J genes are TRBV28 and TRBJ1-2, with D perhaps matching TRBD1 (5 bases). Germline V gene sequence: CDR1 MDHEN, CDR2 SYDVKM. The CDR3 contains 11 residues. V shed 10 bases and J shed 5 bases, with 11 bases lying between them. The CDR3 region has the DNA TGTGCCACCGCGGACATTTATGGCTACACCTTC. The encoded protein is CATADIYGYTF.

J is TRBJ2-7 and V is TRBV27; perhaps TRBD1 as D (6 bases). Germline lookup yields CDR1 MNHEY and CDR2 SMNVEV (reference sequence). V was pared by 2 bases and J by 6 bases, with 17 bases between. This CDR3 contains 15 residues. CDR3 sequence (DNA): TGTGCCAGCAGTTTAAGTGGGACAACCGACGCCGAGCAGTACTTC. Translated, it gives CASSLSGTTDAEQYF.

This rearrangement joins TRBV7-9 to TRBJ2-1; 8 bases are a match to TRBD2. The V segment lost 3 bases and the J segment 7 bases; nucleotides outside the gene matches: 11. The CDR3 totals 16 residues. CDR1 SEHNR and CDR2 FQNEAQ come from the germline V gene (reference sequence). CDR3 nucleotides: TGTGCCAGCAGCTTCGGCCAGCGGGAGATGAGGAATGAGCAGTTCTTC. Its protein is CASSFGQREMRNEQFF.